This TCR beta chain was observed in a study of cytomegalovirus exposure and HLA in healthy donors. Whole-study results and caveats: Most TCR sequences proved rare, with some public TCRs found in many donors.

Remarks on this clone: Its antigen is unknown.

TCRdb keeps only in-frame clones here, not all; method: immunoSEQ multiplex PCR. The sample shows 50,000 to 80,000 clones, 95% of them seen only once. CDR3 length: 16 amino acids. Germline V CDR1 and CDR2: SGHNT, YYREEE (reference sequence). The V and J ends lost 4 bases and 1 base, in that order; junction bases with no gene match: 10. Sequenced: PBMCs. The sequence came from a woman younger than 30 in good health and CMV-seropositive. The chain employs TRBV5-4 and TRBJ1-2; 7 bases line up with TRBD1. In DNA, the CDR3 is TGTGCCAGCAGCCCCAGACAGGGATCCCTTAACTATGGCTACACCTTC. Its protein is CASSPRQGSLNYGYTF.